The entry below describes one T cell receptor beta chain. These data are taken from a study of technical replicates of blood from a few donors. CDR1 is MNHNY and CDR2 is SVGAGI in the germline V gene (reference sequence). The CDR3 spans 12 residues. The junction had 7 bases not matched to a gene; V was cut back by 11 bases and J by 5 bases. Assay used: immunoSEQ multiplex PCR; TCRdb lists only in-frame clones, some missing. The sample has tens of thousands of clones; roughly 93% are singletons. Sequenced sample: T cells isolated from PBMCs. The receptor was derived from a human donor in good health. This chain uses TRBV6-6 with TRBJ1-2; 8 positions agree with TRBD1. The DNA of the CDR3 is TGTGCCGGCTCAGGGGGCCGTTATGGCTACACCTTC. Translated, it gives CAGSGGRYGYTF.